The clone carrying this TCR beta chain was seen a few times. This sample is part of a study of memory CD4+ T cells and cytomegalovirus serostatus. The assay was immunoSEQ multiplex PCR, and TCRdb's table has in-frame clones only and misses some. Seen here are around 30,000 clones, about 76% observed once, and the top ten hold 0.6% to 0.65%. CDR3 length equals 14 residues. Trimming took 4 bases from V and 7 from J, leaving 17 bases between them. Germline V gene lookup returns CDR1 SGHRS and CDR2 YFSETQ. The sort gate was single viable CD3+CD4+CD8-CD45RO+ cells for memory CD4+ T cells. The chain joins TRBV5-1 to TRBJ1-1; perhaps TRBD1 as D (5 bases). This clonotype was sampled from an adult in good health and CMV-seronegative. Some clones in this sample may be carry-over from other donors' samples. Sequenced sample: memory CD4+ T cells from blood. In DNA form, the CDR3 reads TGCGCCAGCAGCCTGCGGGCAGGGTCAAGTGAAGCTTTCTTT. Its protein product is CASSLRAGSSEAFF.